This T cell receptor (beta chain) came from a study of response to subunit inactivated influenza vaccine. Trimming stripped 4 bases from V and 0 bases from J, with 11 bases between. The CDR3 sequence is 15 residues long. Whole-study findings and limits: Every seasonal influenza vaccination brings in few new T cells, the authors suggested.

MiXCR was run by TCRdb on the RT-PCR reads, yielding one entry per CDR3 protein. The sample has approximately 700,000 distinct CDR3 sequences, approximately 14% seen once. This clonotype was seen more than once but under ten times. Its antigen is not known. This clonotype was obtained from a man aged 50-60 years who received an inactivated influenza vaccine. The chain couples TRBV12-3 or TRBV12-4 to TRBJ2-3; D remains ambiguous. This specimen consisted of PBMCs from blood, obtained roughly 13 days after vaccination. The CDR3 loop reads CASSSLRTSTDTQYF. The CDR3 nucleotides read TGTGCCAGCAGTTCATTAAGAACTAGCACAGATACGCAGTATTTT.